Detailed here is one T cell receptor (beta chain). The antigen remains undetermined. The data derive from a study of regulatory T cells in long-lasting Graves disease. Time point here: persistent/refractory GD, antithyroid drugs over 5 years with positive TRAb. PBMC-extracted RNA yielded the TCR library. This CDR3 has 16 amino acids. Germline V gives CDR1 SGHKS, CDR2 YYEKEE (reference sequence). After removal of 4 bases from V and 4 bases from J, the junction contained 12 bases not matched to a gene. Assembly of TCR beta libraries relied on iRepertoire HTBI primers together with Arm-PCR of CDR3 regions. MiXCR, run by TCRdb on the multiplex PCR reads, gives a single entry per CDR3 protein. The repertoire holds almost 350,000 distinct CDR3 sequences, with around a fifth as singletons. Whole-study findings and limits: Since the sample size was small, accuracy may have been reduced. Tissue studied was limited to peripheral blood, excluding thyroid tissue. Segments TRBV28, TRBJ1-2 and TRBJ2-5 showed preferential usage in persistent disease. Persistent Graves' patients showed reduced TCR diversity versus newly diagnosed patients.

The receptor was isolated from a female donor with Graves disease. This chain joins TRBV5-5 and TRBJ1-2, with 8 bases identical to TRBD1. The input for sequencing was peripheral blood mononuclear cells (PBMCs), taken when the disease was refractory, from a patient treated with antithyroid drugs. DNA for the CDR3: TGTGCCAGCAGCCCGGGGGATGGACAGGGCCCCTATGGCTACACCTTC. Its protein is CASSPGDGQGPYGYTF.